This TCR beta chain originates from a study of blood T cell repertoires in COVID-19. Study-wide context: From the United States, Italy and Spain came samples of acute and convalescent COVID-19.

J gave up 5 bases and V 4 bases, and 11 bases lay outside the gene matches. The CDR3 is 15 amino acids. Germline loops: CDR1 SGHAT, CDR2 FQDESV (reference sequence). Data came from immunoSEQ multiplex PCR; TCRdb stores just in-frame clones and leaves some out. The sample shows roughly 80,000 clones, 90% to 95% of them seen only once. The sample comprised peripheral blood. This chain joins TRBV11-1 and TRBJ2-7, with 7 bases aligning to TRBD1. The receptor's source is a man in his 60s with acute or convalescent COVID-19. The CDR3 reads CASSYGPGQIDEQYF. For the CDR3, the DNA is TGTGCCAGCAGCTACGGACCGGGACAGATCGACGAGCAGTACTTC.